The TCR beta chain described here comes from a study of OX40 agonist ivuxolimab in advanced cancers. Study at large: People who had prior anti-PD-1, anti-PD-L1 or anti-CTLA-4 therapy could take part, and about 37% had some. Points from the study as a whole: Among the lowest peripheral clonal expansion occurred in 0.1-3.0 mg/kg partial responders. Normalized T-cell clonal expansion was also low in a subset of nonresponders.

CDR1 is MNHNS and CDR2 is SASEGT in the germline V gene. The length of the CDR3 is 14 residues. Sequenced by immunoSEQ multiplex PCR; TCRdb stores in-frame clones only, minus some. This table holds 65,000 to 90,000 clones, approximately 90% found once. Details on this clone: Its antigen remains unknown. The junction differs from germline at one of its ends, possibly a read error.

Here the sequenced sample was CD4+ or CD8+ T cells sorted from blood, taken in a trial of the OX40 agonist ivuxolimab. J is TRBJ2-7 and V is TRBV6-1; TRBD1 is a possible D gene (6 bases). This TCR came from an adult with an advanced solid tumor such as melanoma, head and neck, liver or kidney cancer. The CDR3 region has the DNA TGTGCCAGCAGACAACCGGGACAAACCTGCGAGCAGCACTTC. Protein: CASRQPGQTCEQHF.